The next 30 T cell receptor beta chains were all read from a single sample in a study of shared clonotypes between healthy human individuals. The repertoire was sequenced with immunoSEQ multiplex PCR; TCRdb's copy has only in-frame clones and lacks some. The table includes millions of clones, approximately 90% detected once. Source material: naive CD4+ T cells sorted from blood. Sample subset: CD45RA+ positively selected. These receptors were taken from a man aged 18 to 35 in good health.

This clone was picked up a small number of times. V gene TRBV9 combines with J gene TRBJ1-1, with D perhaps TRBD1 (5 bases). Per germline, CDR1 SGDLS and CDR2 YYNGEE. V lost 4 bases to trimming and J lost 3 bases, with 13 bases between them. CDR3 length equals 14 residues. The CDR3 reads CASSPRVGYTEAFF. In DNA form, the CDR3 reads TGTGCCAGCAGCCCCAGGGTAGGGTACACTGAAGCTTTCTTT. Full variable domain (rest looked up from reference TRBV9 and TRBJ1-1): DSGVTQTPKHLITATGQRVTLRCSPRSGDLSVYWYQQSLDQGLQFLIQYYNGEERAKGNILERFSAQQFPDLHSELNLSSLELGDSALYFCASSPRVGYTEAFFGQGTRLTVV.

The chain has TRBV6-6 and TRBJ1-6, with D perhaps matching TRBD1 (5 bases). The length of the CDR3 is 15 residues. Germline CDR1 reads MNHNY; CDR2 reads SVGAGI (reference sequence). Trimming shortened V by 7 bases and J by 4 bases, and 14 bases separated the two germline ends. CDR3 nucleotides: TGTGCCAGCACCGAGGGGAAAGGTTATAATTCACCCCTCCACTTT. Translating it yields CASTEGKGYNSPLHF.

In DNA, the CDR3 is TGTGCCAGCAGCTTAGAGGCTAGCGGTTACAATGAGCAGTTCTTC. Encoded protein: CASSLEASGYNEQFF. This sequence joins TRBV11-3 and TRBJ2-1; 7 nucleotides line up with TRBD2. The length of the CDR3 is 15 residues. After removal of 0 bases from V and 4 bases from J, the junction contained 3 bases not matched to a gene. Germline V CDR1 and CDR2: SGHNT, YENEEA.

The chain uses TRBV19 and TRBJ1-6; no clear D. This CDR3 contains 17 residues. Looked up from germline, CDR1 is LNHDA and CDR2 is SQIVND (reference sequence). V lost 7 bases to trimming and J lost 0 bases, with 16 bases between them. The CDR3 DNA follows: TGTGCCAGTAACCAGGAGGGCAGGAGCTCCTATAATTCACCCCTCCACTTT. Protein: CASNQEGRSSYNSPLHF.

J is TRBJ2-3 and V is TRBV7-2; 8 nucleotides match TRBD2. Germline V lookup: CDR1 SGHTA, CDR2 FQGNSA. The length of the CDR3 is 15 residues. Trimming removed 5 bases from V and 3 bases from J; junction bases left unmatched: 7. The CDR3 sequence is CASSPSGSGTDTQYF. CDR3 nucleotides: TGTGCCAGCAGCCCGAGCGGGAGTGGGACAGATACGCAGTATTTT.

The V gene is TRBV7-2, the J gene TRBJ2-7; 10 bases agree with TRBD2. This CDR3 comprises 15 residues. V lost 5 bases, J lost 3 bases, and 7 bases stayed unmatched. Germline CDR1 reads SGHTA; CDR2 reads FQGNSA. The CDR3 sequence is CASSVTSGHSYEQYF. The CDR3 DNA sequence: TGTGCCAGCAGCGTGACTAGCGGGCATAGCTACGAGCAGTACTTC.

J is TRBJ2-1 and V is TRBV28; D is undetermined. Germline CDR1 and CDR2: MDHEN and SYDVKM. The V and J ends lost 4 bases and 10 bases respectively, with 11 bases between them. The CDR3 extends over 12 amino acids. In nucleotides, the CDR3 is TGTGCCAGCAGTTCACCCTGGCGCGAGCAGTTCTTC. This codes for CASSSPWREQFF. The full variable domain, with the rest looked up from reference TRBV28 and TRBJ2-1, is DVKVTQSSRYLVKRTGEKVFLECVQDMDHENMFWYRQDPGLGLRLIYFSYDVKMKEKGDIPEGYSVSREKKERFSLILESASTNQTSMYLCASSSPWREQFFGPGTRLTVL.

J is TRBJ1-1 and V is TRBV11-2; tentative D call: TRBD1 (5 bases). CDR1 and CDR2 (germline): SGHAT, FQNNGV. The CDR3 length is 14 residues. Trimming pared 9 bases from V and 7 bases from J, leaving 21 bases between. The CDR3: CASSETGHGGEAFF. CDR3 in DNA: TGTGCCAGTTCCGAGACGGGGCACGGAGGTGAAGCTTTCTTT.

The CDR3 sequence is CASSLGGIQGSYEQYF. The CDR3 bases are TGCGCCAGCAGCTTAGGCGGGATTCAGGGATCCTACGAGCAGTACTTC. The V and J genes are TRBV5-1 and TRBJ2-7, with D tentatively TRBD2 (6 bases). This CDR3 is built from 16 residues. Trimming shortened V by 2 bases and J by 1 base, and 16 bases separated the two germline ends. Germline loops: CDR1 SGHRS, CDR2 YFSETQ.

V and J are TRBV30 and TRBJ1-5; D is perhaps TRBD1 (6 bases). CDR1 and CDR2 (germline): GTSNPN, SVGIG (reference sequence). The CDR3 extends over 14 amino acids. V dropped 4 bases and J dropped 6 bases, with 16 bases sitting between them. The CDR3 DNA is TGTGCCTGGAAAGAGACAGGCGGTACTCAGCCCCAGCATTTT. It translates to CAWKETGGTQPQHF.

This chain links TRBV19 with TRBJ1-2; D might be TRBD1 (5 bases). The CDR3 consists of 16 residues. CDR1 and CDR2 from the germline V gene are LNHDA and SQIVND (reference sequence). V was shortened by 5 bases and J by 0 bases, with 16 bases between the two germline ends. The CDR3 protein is CASSLFGGVTNYGYTF. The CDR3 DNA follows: TGTGCCAGTAGTTTATTCGGAGGGGTTACTAACTATGGCTACACCTTC.

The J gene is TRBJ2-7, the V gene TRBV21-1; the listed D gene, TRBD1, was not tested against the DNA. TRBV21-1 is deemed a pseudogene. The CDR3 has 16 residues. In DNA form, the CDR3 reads TGTGCCAGCAGCCCCAGGGGGACGGACAAGTCCTACGAGCAGTACTTC. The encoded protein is CASSPRGTDKSYEQYF.

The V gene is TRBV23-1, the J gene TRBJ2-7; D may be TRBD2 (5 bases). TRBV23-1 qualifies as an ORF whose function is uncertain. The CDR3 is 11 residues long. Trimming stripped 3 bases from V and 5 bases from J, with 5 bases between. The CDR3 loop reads CASSQRDEQYF. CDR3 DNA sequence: TGCGCCAGCAGTCAGCGGGACGAGCAGTACTTC.

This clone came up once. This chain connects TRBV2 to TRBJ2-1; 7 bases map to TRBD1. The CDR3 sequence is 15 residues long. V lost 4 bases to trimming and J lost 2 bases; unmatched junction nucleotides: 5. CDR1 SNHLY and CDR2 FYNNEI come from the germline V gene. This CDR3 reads CASSVGTVTYNEQFF. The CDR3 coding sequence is TGTGCCAGCAGTGTTGGGACAGTAACCTACAATGAGCAGTTCTTC.

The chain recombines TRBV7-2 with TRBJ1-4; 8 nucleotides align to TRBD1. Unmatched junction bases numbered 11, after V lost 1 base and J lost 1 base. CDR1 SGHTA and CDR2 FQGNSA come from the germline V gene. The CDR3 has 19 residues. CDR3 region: CASSLDAGTGGRTNEKLFF. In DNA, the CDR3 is TGTGCCAGCAGCTTAGATGCCGGGACAGGTGGGAGAACTAATGAAAAACTGTTTTTT.

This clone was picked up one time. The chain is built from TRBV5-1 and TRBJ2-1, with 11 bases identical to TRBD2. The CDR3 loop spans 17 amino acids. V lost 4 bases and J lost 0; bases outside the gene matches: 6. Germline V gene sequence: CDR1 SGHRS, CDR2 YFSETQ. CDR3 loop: CASSIWTSGHSYNEQFF. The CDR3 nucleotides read TGCGCCAGCAGCATTTGGACTAGCGGGCACTCCTACAATGAGCAGTTCTTC.

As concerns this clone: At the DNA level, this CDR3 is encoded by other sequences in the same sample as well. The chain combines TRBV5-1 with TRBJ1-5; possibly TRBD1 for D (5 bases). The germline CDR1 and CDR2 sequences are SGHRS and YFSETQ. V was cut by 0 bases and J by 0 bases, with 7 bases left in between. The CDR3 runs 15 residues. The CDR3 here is CASSLGGDSNQPQHF. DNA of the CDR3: TGCGCCAGCAGCTTGGGAGGGGATAGCAATCAGCCCCAGCATTTT.

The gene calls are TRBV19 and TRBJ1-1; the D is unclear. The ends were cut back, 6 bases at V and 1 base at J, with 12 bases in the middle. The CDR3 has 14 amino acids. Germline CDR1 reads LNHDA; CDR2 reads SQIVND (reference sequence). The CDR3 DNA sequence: TGTGCCAGTAGCACAACGAGCTGGAACACTGAAGCTTTCTTT. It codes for CASSTTSWNTEAFF.

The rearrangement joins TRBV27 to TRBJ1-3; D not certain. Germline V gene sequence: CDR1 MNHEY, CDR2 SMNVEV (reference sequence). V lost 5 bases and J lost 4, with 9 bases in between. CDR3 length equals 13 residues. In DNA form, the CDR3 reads TGTGCCAGCAGTACTGCTCTAGGAAACACCATATATTTT. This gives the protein CASSTALGNTIYF.

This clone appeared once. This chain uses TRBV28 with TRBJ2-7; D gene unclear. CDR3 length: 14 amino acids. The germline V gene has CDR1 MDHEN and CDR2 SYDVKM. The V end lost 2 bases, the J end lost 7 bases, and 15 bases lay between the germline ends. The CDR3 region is CASSLPGSPGEQYF. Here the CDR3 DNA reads TGTGCCAGCAGTTTACCGGGCAGCCCCGGGGAGCAGTACTTC.

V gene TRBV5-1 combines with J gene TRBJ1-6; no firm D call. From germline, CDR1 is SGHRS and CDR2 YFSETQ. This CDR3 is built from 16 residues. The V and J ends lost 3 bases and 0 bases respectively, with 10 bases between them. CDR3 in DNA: TGCGCCAGCAGCTATAGTCAGAGCTCCTATAATTCACCCCTCCACTTT. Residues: CASSYSQSSYNSPLHF.

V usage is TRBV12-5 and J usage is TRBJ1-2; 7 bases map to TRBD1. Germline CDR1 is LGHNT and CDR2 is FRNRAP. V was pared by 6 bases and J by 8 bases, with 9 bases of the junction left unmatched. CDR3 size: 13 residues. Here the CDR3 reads CASGPDRPEGYTF. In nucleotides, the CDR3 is TGTGCTAGTGGACCGGACAGGCCGGAGGGCTACACCTTC. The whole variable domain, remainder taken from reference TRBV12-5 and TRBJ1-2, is DARVTQTPRHKVTEMGQEVTMRCQPILGHNTVFWYRQTMMQGLELLAYFRNRAPLDDSGMPKDRFSAEMPDATLATLKIQPSEPRDSAVYFCASGPDRPEGYTFGSGTRLTVV.

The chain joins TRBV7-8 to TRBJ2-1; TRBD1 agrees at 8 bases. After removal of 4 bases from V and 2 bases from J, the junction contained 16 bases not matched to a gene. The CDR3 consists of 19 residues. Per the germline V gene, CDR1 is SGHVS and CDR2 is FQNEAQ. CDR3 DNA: TGTGCCAGCAGCTACAGGACAGGGTCCAGCGGGCCCACCTACAATGAGCAGTTCTTC. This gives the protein CASSYRTGSSGPTYNEQFF.

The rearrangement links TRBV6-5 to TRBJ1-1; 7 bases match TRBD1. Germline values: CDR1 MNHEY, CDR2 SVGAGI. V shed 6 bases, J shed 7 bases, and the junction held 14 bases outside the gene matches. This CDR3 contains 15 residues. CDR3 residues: CASRRRQGSALEAFF. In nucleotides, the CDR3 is TGTGCCAGCAGACGCCGACAGGGTAGTGCACTTGAAGCTTTCTTT.

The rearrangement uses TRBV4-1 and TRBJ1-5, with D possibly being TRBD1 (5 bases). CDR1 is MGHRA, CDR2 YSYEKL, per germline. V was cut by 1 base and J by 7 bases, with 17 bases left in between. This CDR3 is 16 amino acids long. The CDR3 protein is CASSQAGQAGSQPQHF. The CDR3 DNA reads TGCGCCAGCAGCCAAGCGGGCCAGGCAGGGTCCCAGCCCCAGCATTTT.

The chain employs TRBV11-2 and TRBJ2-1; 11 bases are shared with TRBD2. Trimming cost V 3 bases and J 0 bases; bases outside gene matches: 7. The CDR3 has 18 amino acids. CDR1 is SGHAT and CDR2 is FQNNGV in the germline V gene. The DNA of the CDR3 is TGTGCCAGCAGCTTGCCTAGCGGGAGGCGGCCCTCCTACAATGAGCAGTTCTTC. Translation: CASSLPSGRRPSYNEQFF.

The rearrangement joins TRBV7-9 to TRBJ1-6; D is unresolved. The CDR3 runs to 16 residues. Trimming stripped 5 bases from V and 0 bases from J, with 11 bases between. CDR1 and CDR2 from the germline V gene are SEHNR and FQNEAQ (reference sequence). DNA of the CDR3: TGTGCCAGCAGCACACAGCCGAGCTCCTATAATTCACCCCTCCACTTT. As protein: CASSTQPSSYNSPLHF.

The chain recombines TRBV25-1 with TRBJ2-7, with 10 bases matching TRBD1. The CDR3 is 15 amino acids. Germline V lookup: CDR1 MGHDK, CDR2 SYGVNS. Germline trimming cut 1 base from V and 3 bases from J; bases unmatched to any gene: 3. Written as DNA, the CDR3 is TGTGCCAGCAGTGAATTGACAGGGGGCTTCTACGAGCAGTACTTC. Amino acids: CASSELTGGFYEQYF.

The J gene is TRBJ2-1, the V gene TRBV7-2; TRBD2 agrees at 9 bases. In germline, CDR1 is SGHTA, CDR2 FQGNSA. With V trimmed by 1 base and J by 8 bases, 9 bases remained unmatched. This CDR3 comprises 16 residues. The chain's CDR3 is CASSLEALAGIDEQFF. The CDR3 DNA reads TGTGCCAGCAGCTTAGAGGCCCTAGCGGGGATCGATGAGCAGTTCTTC.

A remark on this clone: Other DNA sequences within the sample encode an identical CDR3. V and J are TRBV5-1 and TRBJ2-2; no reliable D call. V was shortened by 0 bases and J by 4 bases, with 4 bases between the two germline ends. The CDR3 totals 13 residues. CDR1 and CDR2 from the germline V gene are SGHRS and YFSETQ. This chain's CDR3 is CASSLVTTGELFF. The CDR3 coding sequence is TGCGCCAGCAGCTTGGTCACCACCGGGGAGCTGTTTTTT.